These 18 T cell receptor beta chains came from one sample sequenced in a study of OX40 agonist ivuxolimab in advanced cancers. Library method: the immunoSEQ multiplex PCR assay. The table was pulled from immuneACCESS by TCRdb, which kept in-frame rearrangements only. Such tables lose some clones; where checked, under half of the loss comes from unresolved V genes, and the rest has no known cause. This sample comprises around 60,000 clones, over 75% of them detected only once. The ten largest clonotypes hold roughly 2% of the sample. Source: CD4+ or CD8+ T cells sorted from blood, taken in a trial of the OX40 agonist ivuxolimab. The origin of the receptors is an adult with an advanced solid tumor such as melanoma, head and neck, liver or kidney cancer.

This sequence joins TRBV2 and TRBJ2-7; 7 nucleotides align to TRBD2. The CDR3 has 16 amino acids. The ends lost 3 bases at V and 6 bases at J; junction bases unmatched: 14. Germline V gene sequence: CDR1 SNHLY, CDR2 FYNNEI. CDR3 nucleotides: TGTGCCAGCAGTGAGGTTGCTAGCGGCACATCATCCGAGCAGTACTTC. It codes for CASSEVASGTSSEQYF.

This clone has a single count. The gene calls are TRBV5-6 and TRBJ2-3; 11 bases align to TRBD2. This CDR3 region has 15 residues. The germline V gene encodes CDR1 SGHDT and CDR2 YYEEEE. With 2 bases clipped from V and 5 bases from J, the junction kept 4 bases outside the gene matches. CDR3 nucleotide sequence: TGTGCCAGCAGCTTCCTAGCGGGGGGCGGAGATACGCAGTATTTT. The encoded protein is CASSFLAGGGDTQYF.

The chain employs TRBV6-5 and TRBJ2-7; 11 bases map to TRBD2. The CDR3 consists of 15 residues. Germline V gene data show CDR1 as MNHEY and CDR2 as SVGAGI. The junction had 6 bases not matched to a gene; V was cut back by 5 bases and J by 3 bases. The CDR3 spells CASSRPGLAGYEQYF. DNA of the CDR3: TGTGCCAGCAGTCGCCCAGGACTAGCGGGCTACGAGCAGTACTTC.

CDR3 in amino acids: CASSLSRGNTIYF. In nucleotides, the CDR3 is TGTGCCAGCAGCTTAAGTCGTGGAAACACCATATATTTT. This sequence joins TRBV7-6 and TRBJ1-3, with D unresolved. The germline V and J ends were trimmed by 2 bases and 3 bases, with 5 bases remaining between them. This CDR3 is built from 13 residues. From germline, CDR1 is SGHVS and CDR2 FNYEAQ.

The chain couples TRBV4-2 to TRBJ2-1; TRBD2 agrees at 8 bases. J lost 6 bases, V lost 1 base, and 5 bases had no gene match. The germline gives CDR1 LGHNA, CDR2 YNFKEQ. The CDR3 contains 15 residues. The DNA for the CDR3 is TGTGCCAGCAGCCAAGGTCTAGCGGGTTTCAATGAGCAGTTCTTC. Its protein product is CASSQGLAGFNEQFF.

This CDR3 reads CASSMGVSYNSPLHF. Written as DNA, the CDR3 is TGTGCCAGTAGTATGGGGGTCTCCTATAATTCACCCCTCCACTTT. The chain combines TRBV19 with TRBJ1-6; possible D gene TRBD1, 5 bases. The V end lost 3 bases, the J end lost 0 bases, and 6 bases lay between the germline ends. The germline V gene encodes CDR1 LNHDA and CDR2 SQIVND (reference sequence). This CDR3 spans 15 amino acids.

In its sample, this clone was seen a few times. V is TRBV29-1 and J is TRBJ1-1; D not certain. Germline V gene data show CDR1 as SQVTM and CDR2 as ANQGSEA. This CDR3 contains 12 residues. V lost 3 bases, J lost 5 bases, and 10 bases lay in between. The DNA for the CDR3 is TGCAGCGTTGATAACAGAAGGACTGAAGCTTTCTTT. Translating gives CSVDNRRTEAFF.

The chain couples TRBV5-1 to TRBJ2-3, with D uncertain. The CDR3 totals 12 residues. Trimming cost V 4 bases and J 5 bases, with 8 bases left between them. Per the germline V gene, CDR1 is SGHRS and CDR2 is YFSETQ. The chain's CDR3 is CASSARKDTQYF. The CDR3 DNA follows: TGCGCCAGCAGCGCCCGAAAAGATACGCAGTATTTT. Full variable domain (remainder filled in from reference TRBV5-1 and TRBJ2-3): KAGVTQTPRYLIKTRGQQVTLSCSPISGHRSVSWYQQTPGQGLQFLFEYFSETQRNKGNFPGRFSGRQFSNSRSEMNVSTLELGDSALYLCASSARKDTQYFGPGTRLTVL.

V usage is TRBV11-2 and J usage is TRBJ1-2; TRBD1 matches 10 bases. The ends lost 4 bases at V and 3 bases at J; junction bases unmatched: 11. Germline values: CDR1 SGHAT, CDR2 FQNNGV. The CDR3 loop spans 17 amino acids. The CDR3 DNA sequence: TGTGCCAGCAGCTCCGGGACAGGGGTCAACCGGGACTATGGCTACACCTTC. Its translation: CASSSGTGVNRDYGYTF.

This CDR3 is CASIRDRGGTDTQYF. The DNA of the CDR3 is TGTGCCAGCATCAGGGACAGGGGAGGGACAGATACGCAGTATTTT. The chain carries TRBV6-6 and TRBJ2-3; 10 nucleotides match TRBD1. V was clipped by 7 bases and J by 3 bases; unmatched bases: 7. Per the germline V gene, CDR1 is MNHNY and CDR2 is SVGAGI (reference sequence). The CDR3 contains 15 residues.

J is TRBJ1-1 and V is TRBV2; TRBD1 matches 7 bases. Germline V gene lookup returns CDR1 SNHLY and CDR2 FYNNEI. This CDR3 region has 14 residues. Trimming took 8 bases from V and 1 from J; bases not matched to a gene: 7. The CDR3 bases are TGTGCCAGCGAGAGGGACAGCTCGAACACTGAAGCTTTCTTT. Translating gives CASERDSSNTEAFF.

The chain joins TRBV19 to TRBJ2-1, with a possible D match to TRBD1 (6 bases). The CDR3 runs 15 residues. Trimming left V 4 bases short and J 0 bases short, with 10 bases between. Germline V gene sequence: CDR1 LNHDA, CDR2 SQIVND (reference sequence). CDR3 bases: TGTGCCAGTAGTAGACAGGAGAGCTCCTACAATGAGCAGTTCTTC. Its translation: CASSRQESSYNEQFF.

The CDR3 region has the DNA TGTGCCAGCAGCTTGCTGGGGATGGATACGCAGTATTTT. This codes for CASSLLGMDTQYF. The chain is built from TRBV5-5 and TRBJ2-3, with unresolved D. Germline V gene data show CDR1 as SGHKS and CDR2 as YYEKEE (reference sequence). V lost 1 base, J lost 6 bases, and 9 bases lay in between. The CDR3 is 13 amino acids.

Remarks on this clone: At one boundary the junction diverges from the germline segment, which might be a read error. This chain joins TRBV19 and TRBJ1-2; a weak D match, TRBD1 (5 bases). The CDR3 totals 13 residues. The germline V gene encodes CDR1 LNHDA and CDR2 SQIVND (reference sequence). The CDR3 region has the DNA TGTGCCAGCAGTAAGGAAGGGGAAAGGGGCTACACCTTC. This gives the protein CASSKEGERGYTF.

The chain is built from TRBV5-1 and TRBJ2-5; D unresolved. V was trimmed by 4 bases and J by 1 base, leaving 11 bases between them. The germline V gene encodes CDR1 SGHRS and CDR2 YFSETQ. CDR3 length: 14 residues. This CDR3 reads CASSPPLAQETQYF. CDR3 nucleotides: TGCGCCAGCAGCCCCCCACTGGCCCAAGAGACCCAGTACTTC.

This rearrangement joins TRBV11-2 to TRBJ1-4, with a tentative D call TRBD1 (5 bases). This CDR3 contains 14 residues. Germline CDR1 and CDR2: SGHAT and FQNNGV. V gave up 1 base and J gave up 11 bases, with 14 bases separating them. CDR3 DNA sequence: TGTGCCAGCAGCTTAGGGCCTGAAGCAGGGAAACTGTTTTTT. It specifies CASSLGPEAGKLFF.

This chain uses TRBV19 with TRBJ2-7; perhaps TRBD1 as D (6 bases). The CDR3 runs to 15 residues. V dropped 4 bases and J dropped 2 bases, with 15 bases sitting between them. Germline V CDR1 and CDR2: LNHDA, SQIVND (reference sequence). The CDR3 is CASSTAGTYAYEQYF. For the CDR3, the DNA is TGTGCCAGTAGTACCGCCGGGACATACGCCTACGAGCAGTACTTC.

V usage is TRBV6-1 and J usage is TRBJ2-2; D ambiguous. Trimming shortened V by 3 bases and J by 1 base, and 12 bases separated the two germline ends. CDR1 MNHNS and CDR2 SASEGT come from the germline V gene. The CDR3 runs 16 residues. This chain's CDR3 is CASSDPPDLNTGELFF. CDR3 bases: TGTGCCAGCAGTGATCCCCCGGATCTGAACACCGGGGAGCTGTTTTTT.